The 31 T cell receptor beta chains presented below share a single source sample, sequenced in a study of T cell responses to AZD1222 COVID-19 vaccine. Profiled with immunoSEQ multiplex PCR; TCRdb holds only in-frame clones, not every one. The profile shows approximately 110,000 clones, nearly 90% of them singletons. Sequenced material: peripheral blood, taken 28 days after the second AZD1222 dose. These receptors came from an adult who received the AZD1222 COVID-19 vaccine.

CDR3 in amino acids: CASRGTGGDGYTF. The CDR3 nucleotides read TGTGCCAGCAGAGGCACAGGGGGCGATGGCTACACCTTC. The rearrangement joins TRBV28 to TRBJ1-2; 9 bases align to TRBD1. V shed 6 bases, J shed 6 bases, and the junction held 5 bases outside the gene matches. Germline V gene lookup returns CDR1 MDHEN and CDR2 SYDVKM. There are 13 residues in the CDR3.

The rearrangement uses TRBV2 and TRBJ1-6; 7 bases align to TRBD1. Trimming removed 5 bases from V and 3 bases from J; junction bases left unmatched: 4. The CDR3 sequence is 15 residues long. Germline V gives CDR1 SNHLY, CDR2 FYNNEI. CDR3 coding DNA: TGTGCCAGCAGTCGAGACAGGGACTATAATTCACCCCTCCACTTT. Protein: CASSRDRDYNSPLHF.

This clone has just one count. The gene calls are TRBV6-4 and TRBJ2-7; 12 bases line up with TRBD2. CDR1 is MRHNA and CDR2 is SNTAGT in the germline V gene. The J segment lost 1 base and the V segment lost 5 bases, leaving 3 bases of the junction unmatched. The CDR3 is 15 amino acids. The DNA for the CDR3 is TGTGCCAGCAGTCGACTAGCGGGAGATTCCTACGAGCAGTACTTC. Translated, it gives CASSRLAGDSYEQYF.

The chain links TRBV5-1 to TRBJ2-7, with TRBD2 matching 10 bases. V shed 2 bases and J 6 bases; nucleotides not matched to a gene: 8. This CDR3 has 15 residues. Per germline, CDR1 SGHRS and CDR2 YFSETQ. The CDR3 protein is CASSLGLGLAFEQYF. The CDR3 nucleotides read TGCGCCAGCAGCTTAGGTTTGGGACTAGCGTTCGAGCAGTACTTC.

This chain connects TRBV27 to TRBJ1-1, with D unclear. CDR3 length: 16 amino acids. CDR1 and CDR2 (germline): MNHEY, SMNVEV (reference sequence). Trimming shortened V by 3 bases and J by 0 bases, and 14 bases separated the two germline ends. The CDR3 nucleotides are TGTGCCAGCAGTTTTGAATTTAGTCGGATGAACACTGAAGCTTTCTTT. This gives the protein CASSFEFSRMNTEAFF.

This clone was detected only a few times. DNA for the CDR3: TGTGCCAGCAGTCGCCGCCATGGGGAGAATGGCTACACCTTC. It encodes CASSRRHGENGYTF. This sequence joins TRBV6-2 or TRBV6-3 and TRBJ1-2; D is undetermined. The germline V gene encodes CDR1 MNHEY and CDR2 SVGEGT. The CDR3 totals 14 residues. Trimming stripped 5 bases from V and 6 bases from J, with 16 bases between.

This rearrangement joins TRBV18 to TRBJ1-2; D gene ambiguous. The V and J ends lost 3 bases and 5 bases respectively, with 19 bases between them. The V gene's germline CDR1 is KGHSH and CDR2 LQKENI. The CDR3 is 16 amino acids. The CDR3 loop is CASSPPRAGSSYGYTF. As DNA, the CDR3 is TGTGCCAGCTCACCCCCACGCGCGGGAAGTAGTTATGGCTACACCTTC.

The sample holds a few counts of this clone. Here the CDR3 reads CASSLVTSPLHF. The CDR3 DNA reads as TGTGCCAGCAGCTTAGTTACTTCACCCCTCCACTTT. The chain uses TRBV13 and TRBJ1-6, with no clear D. V was cut by 1 base and J by 9 bases, with 4 bases left in between. The CDR3 totals 12 residues. Looked up from germline, CDR1 is PRHDT and CDR2 is FYEKMQ (reference sequence).

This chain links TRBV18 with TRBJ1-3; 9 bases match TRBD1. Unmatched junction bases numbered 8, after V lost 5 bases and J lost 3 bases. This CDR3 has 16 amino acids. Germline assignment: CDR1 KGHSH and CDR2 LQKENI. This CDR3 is CASSYGQGNVGNTIYF. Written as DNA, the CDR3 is TGTGCCAGCTCATACGGACAGGGGAACGTTGGAAACACCATATATTTT.

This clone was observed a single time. Here the CDR3 DNA reads TGTGCCAGCAGCCGAACAGGGATTGGCACTGAAGCTTTCTTT. The encoded protein is CASSRTGIGTEAFF. V and J are TRBV14 and TRBJ1-1, with D possibly being TRBD1 (6 bases). Trimming cost V 4 bases and J 4 bases, with 13 bases left between them. The CDR3 extends over 14 amino acids. Per the germline V gene, CDR1 is SGHDN and CDR2 is FVKESK.

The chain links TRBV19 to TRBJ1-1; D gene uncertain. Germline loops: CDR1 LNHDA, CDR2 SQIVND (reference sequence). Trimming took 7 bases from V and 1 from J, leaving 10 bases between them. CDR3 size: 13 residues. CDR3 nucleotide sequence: TGTGCCAGTACCCCTGGAAGGAACACTGAAGCTTTCTTT. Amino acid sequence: CASTPGRNTEAFF.

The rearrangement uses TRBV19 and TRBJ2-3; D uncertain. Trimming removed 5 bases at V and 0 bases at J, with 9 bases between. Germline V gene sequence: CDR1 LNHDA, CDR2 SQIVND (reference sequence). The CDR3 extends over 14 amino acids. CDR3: CASSFGPSTDTQYF. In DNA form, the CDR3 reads TGTGCCAGTAGTTTCGGACCGAGCACAGATACGCAGTATTTT.

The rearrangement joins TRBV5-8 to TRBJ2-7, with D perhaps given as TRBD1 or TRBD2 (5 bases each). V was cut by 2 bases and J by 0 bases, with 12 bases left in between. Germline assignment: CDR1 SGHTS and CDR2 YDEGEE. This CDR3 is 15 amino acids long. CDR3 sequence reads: CASSFLSGSSYEQYF. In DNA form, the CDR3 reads TGTGCCAGCAGCTTCTTATCAGGGAGCTCCTACGAGCAGTACTTC.

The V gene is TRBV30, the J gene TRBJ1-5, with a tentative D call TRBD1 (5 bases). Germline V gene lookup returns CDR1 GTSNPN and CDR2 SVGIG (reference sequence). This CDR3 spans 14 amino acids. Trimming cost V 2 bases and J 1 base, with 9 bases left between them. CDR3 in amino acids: CAWSWQGSNQPQHF. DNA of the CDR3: TGTGCCTGGAGTTGGCAGGGAAGCAATCAGCCCCAGCATTTT.

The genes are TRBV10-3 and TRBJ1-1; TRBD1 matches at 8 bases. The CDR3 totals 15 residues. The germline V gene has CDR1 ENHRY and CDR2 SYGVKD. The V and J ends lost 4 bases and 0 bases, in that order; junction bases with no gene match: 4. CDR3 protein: CAISGGTGLNTEAFF. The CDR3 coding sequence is TGTGCCATCAGTGGAGGGACAGGCCTGAACACTGAAGCTTTCTTT.

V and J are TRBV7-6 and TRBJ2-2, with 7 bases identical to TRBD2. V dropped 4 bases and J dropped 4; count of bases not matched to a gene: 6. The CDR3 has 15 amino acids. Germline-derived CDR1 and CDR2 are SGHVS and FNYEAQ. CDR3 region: CASSSSGLSTGELFF. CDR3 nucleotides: TGTGCCAGCAGCTCTAGCGGATTATCCACCGGGGAGCTGTTTTTT.

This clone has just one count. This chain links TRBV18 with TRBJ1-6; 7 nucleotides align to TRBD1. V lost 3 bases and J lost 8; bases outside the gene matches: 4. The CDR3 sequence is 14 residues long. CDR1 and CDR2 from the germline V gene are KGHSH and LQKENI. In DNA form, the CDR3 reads TGTGCCAGCTCACCCACAGGGGTGGATTCACCCCTCCACTTT. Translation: CASSPTGVDSPLHF. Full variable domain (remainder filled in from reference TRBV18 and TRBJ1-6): NAGVMQNPRHLVRRRGQEARLRCSPMKGHSHVYWYRQLPEEGLKFMVYLQKENIIDESGMPKERFSAEFPKEGPSILRIQQVVRGDSAAYFCASSPTGVDSPLHFGNGTRLTVT.

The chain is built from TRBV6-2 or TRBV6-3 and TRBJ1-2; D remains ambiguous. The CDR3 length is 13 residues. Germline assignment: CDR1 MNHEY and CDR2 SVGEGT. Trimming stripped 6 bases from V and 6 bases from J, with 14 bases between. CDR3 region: CASSPRRADGYTF. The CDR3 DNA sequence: TGTGCCAGCAGCCCACGGCGAGCGGATGGCTACACCTTC.

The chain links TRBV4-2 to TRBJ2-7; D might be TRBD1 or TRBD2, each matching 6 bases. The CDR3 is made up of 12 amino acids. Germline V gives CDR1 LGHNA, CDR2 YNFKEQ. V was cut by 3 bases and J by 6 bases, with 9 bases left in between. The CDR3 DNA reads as TGTGCCAGCAGCCACGAGGGGGGCGAGCAGTACTTC. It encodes CASSHEGGEQYF.

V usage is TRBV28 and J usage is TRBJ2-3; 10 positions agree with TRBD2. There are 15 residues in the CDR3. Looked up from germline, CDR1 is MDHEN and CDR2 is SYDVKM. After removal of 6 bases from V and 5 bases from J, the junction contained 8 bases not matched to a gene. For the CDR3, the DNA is TGTGCCAGCAGCCCGAGGAGACTAGCGGGAGATACGCAGTATTTT. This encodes CASSPRRLAGDTQYF.

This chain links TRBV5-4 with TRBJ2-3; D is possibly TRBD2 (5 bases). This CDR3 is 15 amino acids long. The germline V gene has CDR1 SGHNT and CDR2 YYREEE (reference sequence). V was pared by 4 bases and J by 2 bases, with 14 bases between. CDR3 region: CASSGGGFVTDTQYF. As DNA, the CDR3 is TGTGCCAGCAGCGGAGGCGGGTTCGTCACAGATACGCAGTATTTT.

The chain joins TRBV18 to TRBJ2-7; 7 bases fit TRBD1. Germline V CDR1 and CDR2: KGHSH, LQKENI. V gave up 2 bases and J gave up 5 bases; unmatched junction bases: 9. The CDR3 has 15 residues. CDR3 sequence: CASSPVGQTINEQYF. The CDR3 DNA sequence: TGTGCCAGCTCACCAGTGGGACAGACTATCAACGAGCAGTACTTC.

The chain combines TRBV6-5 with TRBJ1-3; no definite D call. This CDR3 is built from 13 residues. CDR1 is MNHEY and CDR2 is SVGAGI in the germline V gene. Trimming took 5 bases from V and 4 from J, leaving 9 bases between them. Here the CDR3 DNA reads TGTGCCAGCAGTAGCTCCAGGGGAAACACCATATATTTT. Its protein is CASSSSRGNTIYF.

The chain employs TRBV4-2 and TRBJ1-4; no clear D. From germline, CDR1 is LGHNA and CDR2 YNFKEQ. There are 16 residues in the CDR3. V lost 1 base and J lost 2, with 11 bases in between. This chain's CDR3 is CASSQGRGVTNEKLFF. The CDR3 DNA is TGTGCCAGCAGCCAAGGCCGGGGTGTTACTAATGAAAAACTGTTTTTT.

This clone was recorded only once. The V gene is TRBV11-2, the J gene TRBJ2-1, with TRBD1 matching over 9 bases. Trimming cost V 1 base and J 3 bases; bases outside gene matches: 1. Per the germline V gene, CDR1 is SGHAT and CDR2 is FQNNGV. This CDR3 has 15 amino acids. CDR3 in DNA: TGTGCCAGCAGCTTAGGACAGGGGGTCTACAATGAGCAGTTCTTC. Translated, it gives CASSLGQGVYNEQFF.

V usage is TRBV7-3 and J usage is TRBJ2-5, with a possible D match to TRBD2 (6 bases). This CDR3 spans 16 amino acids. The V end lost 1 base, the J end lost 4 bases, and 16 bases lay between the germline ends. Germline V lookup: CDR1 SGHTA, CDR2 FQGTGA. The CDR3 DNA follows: TGTGCCAGCAGCTTAAGGGGGGTCGGAGGAGCAGAGACCCAGTACTTC. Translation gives CASSLRGVGGAETQYF.

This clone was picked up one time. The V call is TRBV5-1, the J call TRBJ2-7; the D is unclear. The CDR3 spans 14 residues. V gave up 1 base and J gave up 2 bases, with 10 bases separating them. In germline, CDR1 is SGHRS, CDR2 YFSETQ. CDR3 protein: CASSLIAGPYEQYF. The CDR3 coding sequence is TGCGCCAGCAGCTTGATTGCAGGACCCTACGAGCAGTACTTC.

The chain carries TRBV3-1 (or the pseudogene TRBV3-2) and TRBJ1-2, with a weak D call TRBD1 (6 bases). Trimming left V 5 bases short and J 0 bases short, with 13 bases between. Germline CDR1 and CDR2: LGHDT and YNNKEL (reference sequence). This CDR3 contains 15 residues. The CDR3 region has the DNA TGTGCCAGCAGCGGGCGGGGGGCCGCTAACTATGGCTACACCTTC. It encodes CASSGRGAANYGYTF.

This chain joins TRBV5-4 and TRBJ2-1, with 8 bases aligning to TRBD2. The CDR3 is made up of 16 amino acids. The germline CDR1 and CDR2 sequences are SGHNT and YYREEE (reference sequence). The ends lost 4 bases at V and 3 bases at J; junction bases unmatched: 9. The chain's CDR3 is CASSTGGDLLYNEQFF. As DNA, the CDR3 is TGTGCCAGCAGCACGGGGGGGGATCTTCTCTACAATGAGCAGTTCTTC.

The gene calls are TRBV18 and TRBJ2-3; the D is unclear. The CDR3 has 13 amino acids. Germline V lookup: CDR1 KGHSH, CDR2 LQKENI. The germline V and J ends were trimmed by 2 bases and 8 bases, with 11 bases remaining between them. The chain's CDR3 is CASSPTPQSTQYF. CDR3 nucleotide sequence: TGTGCCAGCTCACCAACCCCCCAGTCTACGCAGTATTTT.

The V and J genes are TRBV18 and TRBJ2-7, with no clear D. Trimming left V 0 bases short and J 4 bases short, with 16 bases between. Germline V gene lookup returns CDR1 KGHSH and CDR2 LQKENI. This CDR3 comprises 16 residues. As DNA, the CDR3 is TGTGCCAGCTCACCACCTTCGACTCCGAAGGTTTACGAGCAGTACTTC. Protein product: CASSPPSTPKVYEQYF.